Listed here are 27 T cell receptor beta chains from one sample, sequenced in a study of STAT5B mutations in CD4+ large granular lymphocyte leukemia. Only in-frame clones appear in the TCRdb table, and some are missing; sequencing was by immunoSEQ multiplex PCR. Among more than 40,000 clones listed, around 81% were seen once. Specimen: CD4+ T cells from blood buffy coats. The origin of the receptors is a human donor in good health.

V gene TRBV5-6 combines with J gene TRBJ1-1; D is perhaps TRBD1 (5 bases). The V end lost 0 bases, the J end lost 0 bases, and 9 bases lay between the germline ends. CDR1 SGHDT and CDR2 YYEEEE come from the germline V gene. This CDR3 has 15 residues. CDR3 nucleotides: TGTGCCAGCAGCTTGGTACCAGGGATGAACACTGAAGCTTTCTTT. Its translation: CASSLVPGMNTEAFF.

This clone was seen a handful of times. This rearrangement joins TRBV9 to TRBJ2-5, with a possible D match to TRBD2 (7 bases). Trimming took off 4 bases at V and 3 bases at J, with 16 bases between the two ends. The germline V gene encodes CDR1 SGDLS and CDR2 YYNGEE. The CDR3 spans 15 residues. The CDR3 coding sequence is TGTGCCAGCAGCAGAGGGGGGGGCGGAGAAGAGACCCAGTACTTC. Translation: CASSRGGGGEETQYF.

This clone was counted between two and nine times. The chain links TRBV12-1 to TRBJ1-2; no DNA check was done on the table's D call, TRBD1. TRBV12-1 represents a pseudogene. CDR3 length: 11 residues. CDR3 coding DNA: TGTGCCAGCAGCGGCAACTATGGCTACACCTTC. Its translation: CASSGNYGYTF.

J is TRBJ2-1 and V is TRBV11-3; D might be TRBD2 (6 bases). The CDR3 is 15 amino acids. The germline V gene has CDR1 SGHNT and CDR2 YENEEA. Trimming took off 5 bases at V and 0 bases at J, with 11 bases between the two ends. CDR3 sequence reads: CASSPGTPSYNEQFF. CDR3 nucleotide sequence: TGTGCCAGCAGCCCAGGGACTCCCTCCTACAATGAGCAGTTCTTC.

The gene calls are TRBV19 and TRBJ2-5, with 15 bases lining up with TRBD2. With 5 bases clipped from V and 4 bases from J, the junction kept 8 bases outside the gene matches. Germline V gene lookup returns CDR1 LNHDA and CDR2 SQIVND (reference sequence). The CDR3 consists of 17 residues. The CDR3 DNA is TGTGCCAGTAGTTACAGGCCGGGACTAGCGGGAGGAGAGACCCAGTACTTC. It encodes CASSYRPGLAGGETQYF.

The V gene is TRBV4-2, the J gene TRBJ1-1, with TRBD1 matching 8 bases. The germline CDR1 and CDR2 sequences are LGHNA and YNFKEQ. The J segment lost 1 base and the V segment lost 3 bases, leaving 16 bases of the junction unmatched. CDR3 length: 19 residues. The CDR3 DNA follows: TGTGCCAGCAGCCAGGGGTTCGGGGCCGAGGGACAGGAGAACACTGAAGCTTTCTTT. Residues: CASSQGFGAEGQENTEAFF.

The CDR3: CASSPVRGQGISLFF. The CDR3 nucleotides are TGTGCCAGCAGCCCCGTTAGGGGGCAGGGGATTTCTCTGTTTTTT. The chain combines TRBV21-1 with TRBJ1-4; the table's D call of TRBD1 was not tested on the DNA. TRBV21-1 is recorded as a pseudogene. This CDR3 has 15 residues.

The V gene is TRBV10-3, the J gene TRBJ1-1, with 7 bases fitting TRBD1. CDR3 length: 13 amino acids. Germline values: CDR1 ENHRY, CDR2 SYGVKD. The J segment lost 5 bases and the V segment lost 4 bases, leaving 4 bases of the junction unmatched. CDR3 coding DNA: TGTGCCATCAGTGCCTCGACAGGGACTGAAGCTTTCTTT. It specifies CAISASTGTEAFF.

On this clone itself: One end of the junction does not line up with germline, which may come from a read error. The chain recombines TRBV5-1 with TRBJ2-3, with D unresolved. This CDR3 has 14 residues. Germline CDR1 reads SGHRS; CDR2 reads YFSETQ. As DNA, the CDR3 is TGCGCCAGCGGCTTGGGAAGGGTCGCAGATACGCAGTATTTT. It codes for CASGLGRVADTQYF.

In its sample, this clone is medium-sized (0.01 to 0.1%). The CDR3 DNA follows: TGTGCCAGTAATCAGCCGGGGGGTTGGGGAAACACCATATATTTT. This sequence encodes CASNQPGGWGNTIYF. The rearrangement uses TRBV19 and TRBJ1-3; D might be TRBD1 (5 bases). This CDR3 is 15 amino acids long. Between the trimmed V and J ends, which lost 7 bases and 4 bases, there was a span of 17 bases. CDR1 and CDR2 (germline): LNHDA, SQIVND (reference sequence).

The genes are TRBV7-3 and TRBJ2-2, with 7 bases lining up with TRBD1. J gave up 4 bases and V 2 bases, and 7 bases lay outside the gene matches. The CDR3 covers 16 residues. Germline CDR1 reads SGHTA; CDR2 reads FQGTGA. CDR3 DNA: TGTGCCAGCAGCTTACGTGGGACAGCAGCCACCGGGGAGCTGTTTTTT. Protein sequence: CASSLRGTAATGELFF. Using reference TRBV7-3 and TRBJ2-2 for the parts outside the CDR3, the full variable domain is GAGVSQTPSNKVTEKGKYVELRCDPISGHTALYWYRQSLGQGPEFLIYFQGTGAADDSGLPNDRFFAVRPEGSVSTLKIQRTERGDSAVYLCASSLRGTAATGELFFGEGSRLTVL.

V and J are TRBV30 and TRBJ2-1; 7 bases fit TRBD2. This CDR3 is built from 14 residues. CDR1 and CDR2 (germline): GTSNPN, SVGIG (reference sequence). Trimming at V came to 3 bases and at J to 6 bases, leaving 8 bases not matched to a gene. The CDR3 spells CAWRPGGGFNEQFF. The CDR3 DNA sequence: TGTGCCTGGAGGCCTGGGGGGGGGTTCAATGAGCAGTTCTTC.

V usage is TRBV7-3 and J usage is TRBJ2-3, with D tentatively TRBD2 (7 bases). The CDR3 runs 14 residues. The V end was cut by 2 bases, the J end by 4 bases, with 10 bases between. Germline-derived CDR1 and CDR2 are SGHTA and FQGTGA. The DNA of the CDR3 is TGTGCCAGCAGCTTAGGGGGGGCTGCAGATACGCAGTATTTT. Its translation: CASSLGGAADTQYF.

DNA for the CDR3: TGTGCCAGCAGTGGTCGTTACCAAGAGACCCAGTACTTC. Encoded protein: CASSGRYQETQYF. The chain links TRBV2 to TRBJ2-5; D not resolved. V was shortened by 4 bases and J by 0 bases, with 6 bases between the two germline ends. The CDR3 length is 13 residues. Per germline, CDR1 SNHLY and CDR2 FYNNEI.

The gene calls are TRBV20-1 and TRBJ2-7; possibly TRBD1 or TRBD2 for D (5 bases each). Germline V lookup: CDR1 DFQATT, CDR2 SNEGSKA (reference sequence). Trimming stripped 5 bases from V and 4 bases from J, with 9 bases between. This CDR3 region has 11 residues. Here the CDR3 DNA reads TGCAGTGCTGCCGGGACGTACGAGCAGTACTTC. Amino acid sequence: CSAAGTYEQYF.

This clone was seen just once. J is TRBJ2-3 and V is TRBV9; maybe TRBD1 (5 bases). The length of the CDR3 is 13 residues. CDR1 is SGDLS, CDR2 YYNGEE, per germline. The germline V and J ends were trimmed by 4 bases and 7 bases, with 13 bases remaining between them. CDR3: CASSSLQAHTQYF. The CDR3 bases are TGTGCCAGCAGCTCCTTACAGGCACATACGCAGTATTTT. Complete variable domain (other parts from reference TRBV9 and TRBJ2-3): DSGVTQTPKHLITATGQRVTLRCSPRSGDLSVYWYQQSLDQGLQFLIQYYNGEERAKGNILERFSAQQFPDLHSELNLSSLELGDSALYFCASSSLQAHTQYFGPGTRLTVL.

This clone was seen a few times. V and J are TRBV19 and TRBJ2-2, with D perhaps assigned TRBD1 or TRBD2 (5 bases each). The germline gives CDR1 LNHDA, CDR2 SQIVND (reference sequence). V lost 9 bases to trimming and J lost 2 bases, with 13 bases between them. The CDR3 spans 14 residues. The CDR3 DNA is TGTGCCAGCGGGGCCAGTTTTAACACCGGGGAGCTGTTTTTT. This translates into CASGASFNTGELFF.

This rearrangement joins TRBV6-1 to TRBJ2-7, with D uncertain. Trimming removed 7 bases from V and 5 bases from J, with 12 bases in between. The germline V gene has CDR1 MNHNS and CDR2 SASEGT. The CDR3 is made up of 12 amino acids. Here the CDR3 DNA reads TGTGCCAGCACCAGTGGTTATCACGAGCAGTACTTC. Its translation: CASTSGYHEQYF.

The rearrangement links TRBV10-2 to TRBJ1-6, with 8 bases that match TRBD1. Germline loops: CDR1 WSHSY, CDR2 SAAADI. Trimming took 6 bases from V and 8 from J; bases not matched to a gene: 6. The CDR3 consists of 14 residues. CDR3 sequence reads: CASRPTGGDSPLHF. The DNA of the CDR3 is TGCGCCAGCAGACCTACAGGGGGGGATTCACCCCTCCACTTT.

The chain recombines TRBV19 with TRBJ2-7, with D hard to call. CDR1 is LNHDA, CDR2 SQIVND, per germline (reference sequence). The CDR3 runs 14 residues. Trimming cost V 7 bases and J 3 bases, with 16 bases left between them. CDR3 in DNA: TGTGCCAGTAAAAAGGGCCCCACCGTCTACGAGCAGTACTTC. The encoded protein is CASKKGPTVYEQYF.

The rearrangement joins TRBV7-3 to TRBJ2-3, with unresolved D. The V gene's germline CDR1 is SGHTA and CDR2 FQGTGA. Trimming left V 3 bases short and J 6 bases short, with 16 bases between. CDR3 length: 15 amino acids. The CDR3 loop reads CASSLGLTTIDTQYF. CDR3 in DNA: TGTGCCAGCAGCTTGGGCCTAACCACGATTGATACGCAGTATTTT.

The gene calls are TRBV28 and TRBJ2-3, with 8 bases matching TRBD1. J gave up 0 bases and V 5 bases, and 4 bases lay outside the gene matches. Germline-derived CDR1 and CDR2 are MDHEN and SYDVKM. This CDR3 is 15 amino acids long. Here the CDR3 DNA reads TGTGCCAGCAGTGCAGGGGGCTTCAGCACAGATACGCAGTATTTT. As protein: CASSAGGFSTDTQYF.

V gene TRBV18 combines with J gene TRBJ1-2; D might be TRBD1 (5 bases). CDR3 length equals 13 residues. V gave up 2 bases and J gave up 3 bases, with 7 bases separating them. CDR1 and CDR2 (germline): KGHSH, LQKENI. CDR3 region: CASSPSRDYGYTF. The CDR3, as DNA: TGTGCCAGCTCACCAAGCAGGGACTATGGCTACACCTTC.

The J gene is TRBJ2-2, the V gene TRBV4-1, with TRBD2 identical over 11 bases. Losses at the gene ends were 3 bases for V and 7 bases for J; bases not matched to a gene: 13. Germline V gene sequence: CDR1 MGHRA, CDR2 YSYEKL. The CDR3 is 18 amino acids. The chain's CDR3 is CASSQGRASGGRSGELFF. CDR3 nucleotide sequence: TGCGCCAGCAGCCAGGGTAGGGCTAGCGGGGGGAGAAGCGGGGAGCTGTTTTTT.

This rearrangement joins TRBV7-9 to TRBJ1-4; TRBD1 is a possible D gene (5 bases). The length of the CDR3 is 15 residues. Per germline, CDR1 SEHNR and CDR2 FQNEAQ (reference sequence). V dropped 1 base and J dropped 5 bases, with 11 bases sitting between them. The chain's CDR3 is CASSLVQGLNEKLFF. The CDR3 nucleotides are TGTGCCAGCAGCTTAGTCCAGGGCTTAAATGAAAAACTGTTTTTT.

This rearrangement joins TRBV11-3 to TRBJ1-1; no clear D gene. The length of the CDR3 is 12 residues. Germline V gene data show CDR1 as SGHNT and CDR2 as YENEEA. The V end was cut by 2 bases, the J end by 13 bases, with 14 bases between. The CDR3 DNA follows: TGTGCCAGCAGCTTACAAATGACAAAACGTTTCTTT. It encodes CASSLQMTKRFF.

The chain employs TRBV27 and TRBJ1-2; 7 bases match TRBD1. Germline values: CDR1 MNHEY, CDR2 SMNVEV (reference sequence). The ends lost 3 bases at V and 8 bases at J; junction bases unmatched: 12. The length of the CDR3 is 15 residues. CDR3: CASSLATGRESGYTF. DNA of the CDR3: TGTGCCAGCAGTTTGGCGACAGGGAGAGAGAGCGGCTACACCTTC.